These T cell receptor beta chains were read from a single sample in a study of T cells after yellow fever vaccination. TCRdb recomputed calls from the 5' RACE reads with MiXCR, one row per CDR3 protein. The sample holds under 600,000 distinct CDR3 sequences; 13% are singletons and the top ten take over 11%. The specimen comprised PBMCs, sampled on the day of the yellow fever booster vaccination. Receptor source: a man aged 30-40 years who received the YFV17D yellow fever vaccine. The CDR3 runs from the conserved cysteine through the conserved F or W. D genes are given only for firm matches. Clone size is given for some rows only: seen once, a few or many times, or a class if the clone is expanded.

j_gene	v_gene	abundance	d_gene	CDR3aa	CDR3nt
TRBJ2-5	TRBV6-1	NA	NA	CASSPYSAQETQYF	TGTGCCAGCAGTCCATACAGTGCACAAGAGACCCAGTACTTC
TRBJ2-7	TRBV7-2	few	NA	CASSLYRPYEQYF	TGTGCCAGCAGCTTATATCGGCCCTACGAGCAGTACTTC
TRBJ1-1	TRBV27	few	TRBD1	CASSLSRQGGAFF	TGTGCCAGCAGTTTATCGAGACAGGGGGGGGCTTTCTTT
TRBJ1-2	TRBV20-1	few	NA	CSALQGGRGYTF	TGCAGTGCTTTACAGGGAGGGCGGGGCTACACCTTC
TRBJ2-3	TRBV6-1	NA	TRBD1	CASSPGQGATDTQYF	TGTGCCAGCAGCCCGGGACAGGGGGCAACAGATACGCAGTATTTT
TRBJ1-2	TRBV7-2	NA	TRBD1	CASSLGTGTGYTF	TGTGCCAGCAGCTTAGGGACAGGGACTGGCTACACCTTC
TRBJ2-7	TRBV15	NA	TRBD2	CATSRGTSGDIRQYF	TGTGCCACCAGCCGAGGGACTAGCGGGGACATTCGGCAGTACTTC
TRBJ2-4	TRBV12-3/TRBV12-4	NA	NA	CASRPTGGRGAKNIQYF	TGTGCCAGCAGGCCCACCGGCGGCAGGGGAGCCAAAAACATTCAGTACTTC
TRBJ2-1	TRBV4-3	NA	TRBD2	CASSQAMTSGAYNEQFF	TGCGCCAGCAGCCAAGCTATGACTAGCGGTGCCTACAATGAGCAGTTCTTC
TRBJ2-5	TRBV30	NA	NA	CAWNAGETQYF	TGTGCCTGGAATGCTGGAGAGACCCAGTACTTC
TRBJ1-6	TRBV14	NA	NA	CASSRLDSPLHF	TGTGCCAGCAGCCGTTTGGATTCACCCCTCCACTTT
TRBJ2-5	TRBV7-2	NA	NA	CASSLLPGPGETQYF	TGTGCCAGCAGTCTCCTCCCAGGGCCTGGAGAGACCCAGTACTTC
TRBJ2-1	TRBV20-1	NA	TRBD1	CSSPGQLNEQFF	TGCAGTTCACCGGGACAGCTTAATGAGCAGTTCTTC
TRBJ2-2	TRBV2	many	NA	CASRGLGPGELFF	TGTGCCAGCAGAGGGTTGGGTCCCGGGGAGCTGTTTTTT
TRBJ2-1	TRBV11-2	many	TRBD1	CASRSTTGDNEQFF	TGTGCCAGCAGGTCTACTACAGGGGACAATGAGCAGTTCTTC
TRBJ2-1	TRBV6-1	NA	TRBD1	CASSPPGTGLNEQFF	TGTGCCAGCAGCCCCCCGGGGACAGGGCTCAATGAGCAGTTCTTC
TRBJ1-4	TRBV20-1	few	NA	CSATTQGEKLFF	TGCAGTGCTACCACACAGGGAGAAAAACTGTTTTTT
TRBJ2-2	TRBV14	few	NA	CASSQAGTQNTGELFF	TGTGCCAGCAGCCAGGCCGGGACTCAGAACACCGGGGAGCTGTTTTTT
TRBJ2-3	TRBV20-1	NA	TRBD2	CSAQNSGSSTDTQYF	TGCAGTGCCCAGAATAGCGGGAGTAGCACAGATACGCAGTATTTT
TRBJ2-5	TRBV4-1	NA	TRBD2	CASSQGTTSGSLGQYF	TGCGCCAGCAGCCAGGGAACGACTAGCGGGAGCCTGGGCCAGTACTTC
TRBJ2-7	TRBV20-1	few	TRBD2	CSARTPSGVSF	TGCAGTGCTCGAACCCCTAGCGGCGTCTCTTTC
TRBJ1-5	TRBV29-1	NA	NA	CSLSFPQHF	TGCAGTCTCTCTTTTCCCCAGCATTTT
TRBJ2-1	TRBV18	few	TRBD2	CASSPWGAGGLAKNEQFF	TGTGCCAGCTCACCATGGGGGGCCGGGGGACTAGCGAAGAATGAGCAGTTCTTC
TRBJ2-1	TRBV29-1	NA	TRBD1	CSVRPGGPYNEQFF	TGCAGCGTTCGACCAGGGGGTCCATACAATGAGCAGTTCTTC
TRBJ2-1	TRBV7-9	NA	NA	CASSLAGLETEQFF	TGTGCCAGCAGCTTAGCAGGACTCGAAACTGAGCAGTTCTTC
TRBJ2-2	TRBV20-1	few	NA	CSATWSPNTGELFF	TGCAGTGCTACATGGAGTCCGAACACCGGGGAGCTGTTTTTT
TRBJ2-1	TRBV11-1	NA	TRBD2	CASSPRRTSGRHSYNEQFF	TGTGCCAGCAGCCCCCGCCGGACTAGCGGGAGGCATTCCTACAATGAGCAGTTCTTC
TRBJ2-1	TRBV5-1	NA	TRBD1	CASSFGSGTGIYNEQFF	TGCGCCAGCAGCTTTGGGAGTGGGACAGGTATCTACAATGAGCAGTTCTTC
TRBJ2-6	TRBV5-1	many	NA	CASSFNADSGANVLTF	TGCGCCAGCAGCTTCAATGCTGACTCTGGGGCCAACGTCCTGACTTTC
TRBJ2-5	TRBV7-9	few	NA	CASSLEGTLPEYF	TGTGCCAGCAGCTTAGAGGGGACTCTCCCCGAGTACTTC
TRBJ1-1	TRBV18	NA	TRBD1	CASSPVQGGTEAFF	TGTGCCAGCTCACCAGTACAGGGGGGCACTGAAGCTTTCTTT
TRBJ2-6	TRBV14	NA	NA	CASSHVIRNSRAPGGSGANVLTF	TGTGCCAGCAGCCACGTAATCCGGAACTCCCGGGCCCCGGGTGGCTCTGGGGCCAACGTCCTGACTTTC
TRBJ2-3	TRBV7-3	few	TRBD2	CASSSTSGMFGDTQYF	TGTGCCAGCAGCTCGACTAGCGGGATGTTTGGAGATACGCAGTATTTT
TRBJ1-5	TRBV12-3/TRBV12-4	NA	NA	CASSLRQTGWNQPQHF	TGTGCCAGCAGTTTACGACAAACGGGGTGGAATCAGCCCCAGCATTTT
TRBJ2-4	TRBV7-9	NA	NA	CASTAAALIAKNIQYF	TGTGCCAGCACCGCTGCGGCGCTCATAGCCAAAAACATTCAGTACTTC
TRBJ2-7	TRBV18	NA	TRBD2	CASSPSGRDPYF	TGTGCCAGCTCACCAAGCGGGAGGGACCCGTACTTC
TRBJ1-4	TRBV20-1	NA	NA	CSAREVANEKLFF	TGCAGTGCTAGGGAGGTAGCTAATGAAAAACTGTTTTTT
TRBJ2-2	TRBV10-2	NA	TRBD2	CASGLLAGRTGELFF	TGCGCCAGCGGCCTACTAGCGGGTCGTACCGGGGAGCTGTTTTTT
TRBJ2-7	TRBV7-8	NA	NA	CASSRTGIYSYEQYF	TGTGCCAGCAGCAGAACCGGGATTTATTCCTACGAGCAGTACTTC
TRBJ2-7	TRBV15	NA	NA	CATSSQSRIGSYEQYF	TGTGCCACCAGCAGCCAGAGTAGGATAGGGTCCTACGAGCAGTACTTC
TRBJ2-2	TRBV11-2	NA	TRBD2	CASRSIWTSGTNTGELFF	TGTGCCAGCCGGTCAATTTGGACTAGCGGGACGAACACCGGGGAGCTGTTTTTT
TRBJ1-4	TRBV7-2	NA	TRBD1	CASSIYLGQAGEKLFF	TGTGCCAGCAGCATCTATCTGGGACAGGCCGGCGAAAAACTGTTTTTT